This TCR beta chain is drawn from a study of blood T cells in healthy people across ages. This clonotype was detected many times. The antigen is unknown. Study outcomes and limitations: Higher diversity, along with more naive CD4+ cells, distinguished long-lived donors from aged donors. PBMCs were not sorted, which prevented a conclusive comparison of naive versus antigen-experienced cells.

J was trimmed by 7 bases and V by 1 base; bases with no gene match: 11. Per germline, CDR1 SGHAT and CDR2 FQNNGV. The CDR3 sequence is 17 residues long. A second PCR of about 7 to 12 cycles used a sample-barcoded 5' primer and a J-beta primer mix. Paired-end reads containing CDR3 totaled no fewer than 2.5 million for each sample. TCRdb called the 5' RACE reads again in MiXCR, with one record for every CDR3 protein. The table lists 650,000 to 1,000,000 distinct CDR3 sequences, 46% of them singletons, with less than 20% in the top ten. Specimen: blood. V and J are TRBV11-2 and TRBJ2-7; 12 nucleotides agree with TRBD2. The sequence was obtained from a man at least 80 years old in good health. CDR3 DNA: TGTGCCAGCAGCTTAGTGGGTCTAGCGGGAGGGGGTAATGAGCAGTACTTC. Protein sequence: CASSLVGLAGGGNEQYF.